The 8 T cell receptor beta chains listed next were all sequenced from one sample in a study of blood T cell repertoires in COVID-19. Some clones are missing from TCRdb's copy, which holds only in-frame ones; the method was immunoSEQ multiplex PCR. In the table there are about 180,000 clones, about 81% of which are singletons. Material for sequencing was peripheral blood. These receptors came from an elderly woman with COVID-19, enrolled during active disease.

For the CDR3, the DNA is TGTGCCAGCAGCCAAATCTCTACTAACTATGGCTACACCTTC. Translation gives CASSQISTNYGYTF. This sequence joins TRBV14 and TRBJ1-2, with D unclear. This CDR3 has 14 amino acids. V lost 2 bases and J lost 0, with 7 bases in between. Germline V gives CDR1 SGHDN, CDR2 FVKESK.

The rearrangement uses TRBV19 and TRBJ1-2; D is ambiguous. V dropped 5 bases and J dropped 4 bases, with 11 bases sitting between them. Germline values: CDR1 LNHDA, CDR2 SQIVND (reference sequence). The length of the CDR3 is 13 residues. CDR3 DNA sequence: TGTGCCAGTAGTCCCCGACCGGGCTATGGCTACACCTTC. Amino acid sequence: CASSPRPGYGYTF. Looking up the rest from reference TRBV19 and TRBJ1-2 gives the full variable domain: DGGITQSPKYLFRKEGQNVTLSCEQNLNHDAMYWYRQDPGQGLRLIYYSQIVNDFQKGDIAEGYSVSREKKESFPLTVTSAQKNPTAFYLCASSPRPGYGYTFGSGTRLTVV.

Worth noting for this clone: Other DNA sequences within the sample encode an identical CDR3. The chain is built from TRBV9 and TRBJ2-3; 13 bases match TRBD2. Germline values: CDR1 SGDLS, CDR2 YYNGEE. This CDR3 is 14 amino acids long. Trimming at V came to 2 bases and at J to 6 bases, leaving 0 bases not matched to a gene. CDR3 DNA: TGTGCCAGCAGCGTGACTAGCGGGAGGGATACGCAGTATTTT. Translated: CASSVTSGRDTQYF.

The V call is TRBV10-3, the J call TRBJ2-7, with 10 bases that match TRBD1. V was clipped by 0 bases and J by 6 bases; unmatched bases: 2. The length of the CDR3 is 14 residues. Looked up from germline, CDR1 is ENHRY and CDR2 is SYGVKD. The CDR3 sequence is CAISESGQGIEQYF. CDR3 nucleotide sequence: TGTGCCATCAGTGAGTCGGGACAGGGGATCGAGCAGTACTTC.

V and J are TRBV4-3 and TRBJ2-3; 7 nucleotides line up with TRBD2. Germline CDR1 reads LGHNA; CDR2 reads YSLEER. The CDR3 runs 15 residues. Trimming took 0 bases from V and 2 from J; bases not matched to a gene: 2. CDR3 loop: CASSQEGLFTDTQYF. Written as DNA, the CDR3 is TGCGCCAGCAGCCAAGAGGGACTATTCACAGATACGCAGTATTTT.

Comment on this clone: A read error is possible here, since a much larger clone lies one base away. The rearrangement links TRBV11-2 to TRBJ2-7; maybe TRBD1 (5 bases). Germline loops: CDR1 SGHAT, CDR2 FQNNGV. V was clipped by 1 base and J by 2 bases, with 6 bases between them. The CDR3 runs 13 residues. The CDR3 loop is CASSLGQTYEQYF. CDR3 nucleotides: TGTGCCAGCAGCTTAGGACAGACCTACGAGCAGTACTTC.

This clone came up once. V usage is TRBV5-1 and J usage is TRBJ1-3; 7 bases agree with TRBD1. This CDR3 has 15 residues. Trimming took 7 bases from V and 1 from J; bases not matched to a gene: 8. Germline V gene sequence: CDR1 SGHRS, CDR2 YFSETQ. This CDR3 is CASRPATGSGNTIYF. The CDR3 nucleotides are TGCGCCAGCCGACCCGCGACAGGGTCTGGAAACACCATATATTTT.

Only a few counts were recorded for this clone. The chain uses TRBV29-1 and TRBJ1-1; maybe TRBD1 (5 bases). Between the trimmed V and J ends, which lost 5 bases and 1 base, there was a span of 11 bases. Germline assignment: CDR1 SQVTM and CDR2 ANQGSEA. This CDR3 comprises 13 residues. CDR3 DNA: TGCAGCGTTAAGTGGGGCGGGAACACTGAAGCTTTCTTT. Protein sequence: CSVKWGGNTEAFF.